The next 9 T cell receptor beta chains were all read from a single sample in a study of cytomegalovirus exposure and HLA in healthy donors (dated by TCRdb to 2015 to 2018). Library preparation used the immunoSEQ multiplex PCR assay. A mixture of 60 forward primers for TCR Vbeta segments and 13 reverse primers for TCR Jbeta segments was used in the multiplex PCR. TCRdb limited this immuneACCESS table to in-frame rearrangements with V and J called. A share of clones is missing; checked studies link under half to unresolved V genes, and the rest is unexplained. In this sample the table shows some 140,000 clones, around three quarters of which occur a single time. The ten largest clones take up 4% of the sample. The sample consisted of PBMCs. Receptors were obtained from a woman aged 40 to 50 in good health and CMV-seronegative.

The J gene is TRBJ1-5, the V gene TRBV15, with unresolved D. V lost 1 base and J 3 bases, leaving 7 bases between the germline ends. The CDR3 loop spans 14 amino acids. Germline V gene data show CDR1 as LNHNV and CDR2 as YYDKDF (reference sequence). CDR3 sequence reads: CATSRAEDNQPQHF. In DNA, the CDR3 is TGTGCCACCAGCAGAGCAGAAGACAATCAGCCCCAGCATTTT.

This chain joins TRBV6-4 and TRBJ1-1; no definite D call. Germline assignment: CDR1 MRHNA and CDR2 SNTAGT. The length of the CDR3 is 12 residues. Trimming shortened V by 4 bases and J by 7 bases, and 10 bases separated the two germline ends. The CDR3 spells CASSAPTYEAFF. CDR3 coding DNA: TGTGCCAGCAGTGCGCCGACTTATGAAGCTTTCTTT.

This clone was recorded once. CDR3 protein: CASSLLFSGGAVQETQYF. The CDR3 nucleotides are TGTGCCAGCAGCCTCCTGTTTAGCGGGGGGGCGGTTCAAGAGACCCAGTACTTC. This sequence joins TRBV7-9 and TRBJ2-5; the match to TRBD2 covers 11 bases. V shed 5 bases, J shed 2 bases, and the junction held 13 bases outside the gene matches. CDR1 is SEHNR, CDR2 FQNEAQ, per germline (reference sequence). This CDR3 contains 18 residues.

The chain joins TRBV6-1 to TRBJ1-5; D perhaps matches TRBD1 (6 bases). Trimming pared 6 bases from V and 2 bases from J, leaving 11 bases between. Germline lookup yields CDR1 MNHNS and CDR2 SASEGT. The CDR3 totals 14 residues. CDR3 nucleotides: TGTGCCAGCAGCAAACAGGGAGGCAATCAGCCCCAGCATTTT. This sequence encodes CASSKQGGNQPQHF.

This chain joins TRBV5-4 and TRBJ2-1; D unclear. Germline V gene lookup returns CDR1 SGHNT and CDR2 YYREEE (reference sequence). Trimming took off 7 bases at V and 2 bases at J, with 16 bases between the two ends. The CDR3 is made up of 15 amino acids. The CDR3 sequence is CASRQAGGAYNEQFF. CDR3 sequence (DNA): TGTGCCAGCCGCCAGGCAGGTGGCGCCTACAATGAGCAGTTCTTC.

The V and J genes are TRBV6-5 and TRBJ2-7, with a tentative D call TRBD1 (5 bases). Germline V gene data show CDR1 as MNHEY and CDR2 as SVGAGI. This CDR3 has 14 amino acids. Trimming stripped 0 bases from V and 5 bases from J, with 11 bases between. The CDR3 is CASSYSSGLDEQYF. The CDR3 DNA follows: TGTGCCAGCAGTTACTCCTCAGGGCTCGACGAGCAGTACTTC.

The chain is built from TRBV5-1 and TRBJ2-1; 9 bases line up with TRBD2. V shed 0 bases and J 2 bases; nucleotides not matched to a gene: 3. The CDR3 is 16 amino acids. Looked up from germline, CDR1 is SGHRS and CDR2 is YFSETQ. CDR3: CASSLVASGAYNEQFF. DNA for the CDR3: TGCGCCAGCAGCTTGGTGGCTAGCGGGGCCTACAATGAGCAGTTCTTC. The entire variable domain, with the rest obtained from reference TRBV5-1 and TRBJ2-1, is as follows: KAGVTQTPRYLIKTRGQQVTLSCSPISGHRSVSWYQQTPGQGLQFLFEYFSETQRNKGNFPGRFSGRQFSNSRSEMNVSTLELGDSALYLCASSLVASGAYNEQFFGPGTRLTVL.

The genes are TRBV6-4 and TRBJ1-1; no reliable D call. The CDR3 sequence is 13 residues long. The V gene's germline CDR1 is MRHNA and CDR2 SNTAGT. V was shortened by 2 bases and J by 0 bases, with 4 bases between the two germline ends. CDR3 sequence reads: CASSDQLNTEAFF. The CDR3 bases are TGTGCCAGCAGTGACCAGTTGAACACTGAAGCTTTCTTT.

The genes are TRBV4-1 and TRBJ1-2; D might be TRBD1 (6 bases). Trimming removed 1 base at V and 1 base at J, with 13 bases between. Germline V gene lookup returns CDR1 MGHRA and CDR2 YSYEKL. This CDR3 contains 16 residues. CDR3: CASSQVGQSFNYGYTF. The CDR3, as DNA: TGCGCCAGCAGCCAAGTCGGACAGTCCTTTAACTATGGCTACACCTTC.